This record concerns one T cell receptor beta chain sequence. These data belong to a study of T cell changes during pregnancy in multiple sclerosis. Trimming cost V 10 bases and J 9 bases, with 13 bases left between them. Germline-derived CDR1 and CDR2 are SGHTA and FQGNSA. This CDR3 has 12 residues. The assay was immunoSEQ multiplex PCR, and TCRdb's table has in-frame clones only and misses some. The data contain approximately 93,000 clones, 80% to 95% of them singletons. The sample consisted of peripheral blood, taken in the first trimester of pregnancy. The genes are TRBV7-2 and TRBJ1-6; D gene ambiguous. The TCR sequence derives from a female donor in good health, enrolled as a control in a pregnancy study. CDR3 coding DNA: TGTGCCACCATGACGGGAGGTTCACCCCTCCACTTT. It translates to CATMTGGSPLHF.